A single sample is the source of the 21 T cell receptor beta chains below, sequenced in a study of PD-L1 blockade in urothelial cancer. The time point denotes: peripheral blood 6 weeks after treatment start. Method: immunoSEQ multiplex PCR; TCRdb's copy keeps in-frame clones and lacks some. The repertoire holds around 33,000 clones, with 80% to 90% as singletons. This material consisted of PBMCs, taken around atezolizumab (anti-PD-L1) treatment. The source of these receptors is a man older than 75 with urothelial cancer.

The V and J genes are TRBV5-1 and TRBJ2-4; no firm D call. The CDR3 runs to 15 residues. Trimming removed 4 bases from V and 0 bases from J, with 11 bases in between. The germline V gene encodes CDR1 SGHRS and CDR2 YFSETQ. CDR3 region: CASSPTVKAKNIQYF. DNA for the CDR3: TGCGCCAGCAGCCCCACAGTGAAAGCCAAAAACATTCAGTACTTC.

The chain links TRBV7-9 to TRBJ1-2, with TRBD1 as a possible D gene (6 bases). In germline, CDR1 is SEHNR, CDR2 FQNEAQ (reference sequence). CDR3 size: 13 residues. The V and J ends lost 5 bases and 4 bases respectively, with 11 bases between them. The chain's CDR3 is CASSTKQGYGYTF. The DNA for the CDR3 is TGTGCCAGCAGCACCAAACAGGGCTATGGCTACACCTTC.

The chain uses TRBV18 and TRBJ2-7; tentative D call: TRBD1 (5 bases). The CDR3 has 12 amino acids. Germline values: CDR1 KGHSH, CDR2 LQKENI. V lost 3 bases to trimming and J lost 10 bases, with 13 bases between them. As DNA, the CDR3 is TGTGCCAGCTCACCCGGACAAGGGGCCCAGTACTTC. Protein: CASSPGQGAQYF.

The chain couples TRBV19 to TRBJ2-3, with 13 bases lining up with TRBD2. Germline CDR1 is LNHDA and CDR2 is SQIVND (reference sequence). The CDR3 covers 16 residues. V trimming: 6 bases; J trimming: 1 base; junction bases outside the gene matches: 4. CDR3 in DNA: TGTGCCAGTAGGACTAGCGGGAGGAGGGGCACAGATACGCAGTATTTT. Its translation is CASRTSGRRGTDTQYF. Full variable domain (remainder filled in from reference TRBV19 and TRBJ2-3): DGGITQSPKYLFRKEGQNVTLSCEQNLNHDAMYWYRQDPGQGLRLIYYSQIVNDFQKGDIAEGYSVSREKKESFPLTVTSAQKNPTAFYLCASRTSGRRGTDTQYFGPGTRLTVL.

This sequence joins TRBV28 and TRBJ2-7; 7 positions agree with TRBD2. The CDR3 sequence is 11 residues long. Unmatched junction bases numbered 2, after V lost 5 bases and J lost 7 bases. The V gene's germline CDR1 is MDHEN and CDR2 SYDVKM. CDR3: CASSPREEQYF. The DNA for the CDR3 is TGTGCCAGCAGTCCGCGGGAGGAGCAGTACTTC.

The V call is TRBV28, the J call TRBJ2-7; perhaps TRBD1 as D (6 bases). V was clipped by 5 bases and J by 3 bases, with 8 bases between them. Per the germline V gene, CDR1 is MDHEN and CDR2 is SYDVKM. This CDR3 is 12 amino acids long. CDR3 loop: CASSRGYYEQYF. CDR3 bases: TGTGCCAGCAGTAGGGGGTACTACGAGCAGTACTTC.

The J gene is TRBJ2-1, the V gene TRBV6-5; 8 bases align to TRBD2. Germline CDR1 MNHEY, CDR2 SVGAGI. The V and J ends lost 0 bases and 12 bases, in that order; junction bases with no gene match: 4. This CDR3 is built from 13 residues. CDR3 in amino acids: CASSYSGLAGQFF. The CDR3 DNA reads as TGTGCCAGCAGTTACTCGGGGCTAGCGGGGCAGTTCTTC.

A few counts support this clone. The gene calls are TRBV7-2 and TRBJ1-1, with D unresolved. Germline loops: CDR1 SGHTA, CDR2 FQGNSA. The CDR3 covers 13 residues. V lost 4 bases and J lost 3, with 9 bases in between. CDR3 protein: CASSSRRDTEAFF. The CDR3 coding sequence is TGTGCCAGCAGCTCCCGCCGGGACACTGAAGCTTTCTTT.

This clone was observed once. This sequence joins TRBV4-2 and TRBJ1-4, with TRBD1 matching 7 bases. Per germline, CDR1 LGHNA and CDR2 YNFKEQ. This CDR3 is built from 15 residues. Trimming cost V 3 bases and J 9 bases; bases outside gene matches: 10. CDR3 nucleotide sequence: TGTGCCAGCAGCCAGCCAACAGGGGAGGAGAAAAAACTGTTTTTT. Protein product: CASSQPTGEEKKLFF.

The chain uses TRBV7-9 and TRBJ2-7; 10 bases agree with TRBD1. This CDR3 spans 15 amino acids. The V gene's germline CDR1 is SEHNR and CDR2 FQNEAQ (reference sequence). V shed 5 bases, J shed 4 bases, and the junction held 8 bases outside the gene matches. Here the CDR3 DNA reads TGTGCCAGCAGCCGATGGACAGGGGGGCTTTACGAGCAGTACTTC. Translating gives CASSRWTGGLYEQYF.

The CDR3 nucleotides read TGTGCCAGCAGCTTCCAAGCTTCAGATACGCAGTATTTT. As protein: CASSFQASDTQYF. The rearrangement joins TRBV7-7 to TRBJ2-3; D is unresolved. Germline CDR1 SSHAT, CDR2 FNYEAQ (reference sequence). V was pared by 3 bases and J by 4 bases, with 8 bases between. There are 13 residues in the CDR3.

This chain links TRBV2 with TRBJ1-5, with 11 nucleotides matching TRBD1. V trimming: 6 bases; J trimming: 5 bases; junction bases outside the gene matches: 9. The CDR3 spans 16 residues. Germline values: CDR1 SNHLY, CDR2 FYNNEI. CDR3 sequence reads: CASRVDRGRVDQPQHF. The CDR3 region has the DNA TGTGCCAGCAGAGTGGACAGGGGGCGAGTGGATCAGCCCCAGCATTTT.

Only a few counts were recorded for this clone. V usage is TRBV30 and J usage is TRBJ1-1; D is unclear. Trimming left V 0 bases short and J 12 bases short, with 14 bases between. This CDR3 is built from 12 residues. CDR1 is GTSNPN, CDR2 SVGIG, per germline (reference sequence). The CDR3 loop is CAWSVWEKVTFF. The CDR3 DNA follows: TGTGCCTGGAGTGTCTGGGAGAAGGTAACTTTCTTT.

V gene TRBV7-2 combines with J gene TRBJ2-3; 7 nucleotides align to TRBD2. Germline CDR1 and CDR2: SGHTA and FQGNSA. This CDR3 region has 15 residues. V was pared by 3 bases and J by 0 bases, with 3 bases of the junction left unmatched. CDR3 DNA sequence: TGTGCCAGCAGCTTCTGGACTAGTAGCACAGATACGCAGTATTTT. It translates to CASSFWTSSTDTQYF.

V gene TRBV5-1 combines with J gene TRBJ2-7; 8 bases agree with TRBD1. Germline V gives CDR1 SGHRS, CDR2 YFSETQ. The CDR3 contains 15 residues. V gave up 0 bases and J gave up 1 base; unmatched junction bases: 3. Written as DNA, the CDR3 is TGCGCCAGCAGCTTGGGGCAGGGGGCGTCCTACGAGCAGTACTTC. The encoded protein is CASSLGQGASYEQYF.

This clone is a singleton in its sample. V gene TRBV5-4 combines with J gene TRBJ2-7; TRBD1 matches 9 bases. Germline assignment: CDR1 SGHNT and CDR2 YYREEE (reference sequence). V shed 3 bases, J shed 6 bases, and the junction held 10 bases outside the gene matches. The CDR3 totals 15 residues. The chain's CDR3 is CASSSDLGQGGEQYF. The CDR3 nucleotides are TGTGCCAGCAGCTCCGACCTGGGACAGGGAGGCGAGCAGTACTTC.

V usage is TRBV30 and J usage is TRBJ2-3; 14 bases map to TRBD2. CDR3 length equals 18 residues. Per germline, CDR1 GTSNPN and CDR2 SVGIG (reference sequence). With V trimmed by 5 bases and J by 3 bases, 13 bases remained unmatched. CDR3 DNA: TGTGCCTGGTTACCGTATCCGGGACTAGCGGGAGAGACAGATACGCAGTATTTT. As protein: CAWLPYPGLAGETDTQYF. The complete variable domain, with remaining parts taken from reference TRBV30 and TRBJ2-3, reads SQTIHQWPATLVQPVGSPLSLECTVEGTSNPNLYWYRQAAGRGLQLLFYSVGIGQISSEVPQNLSASRPQDRQFILSSKKLLLSDSGFYLCAWLPYPGLAGETDTQYFGPGTRLTVL.

This clone was seen a single time. The chain carries TRBV2 and TRBJ1-5, with 8 bases aligning to TRBD1. The V and J ends lost 5 bases and 2 bases, in that order; junction bases with no gene match: 5. The CDR3 spans 15 residues. Germline CDR1 is SNHLY and CDR2 is FYNNEI. The CDR3 protein is CASSPPGQGNQPQHF. DNA for the CDR3: TGTGCCAGCAGTCCACCGGGACAGGGCAATCAGCCCCAGCATTTT. Supplemented by reference TRBV2 and TRBJ1-5, the full variable domain reads EPEVTQTPSHQVTQMGQEVILRCVPISNHLYFYWYRQILGQKVEFLVSFYNNEISEKSEIFDDQFSVERPDGSNFTLKIRSTKLEDSAMYFCASSPPGQGNQPQHFGDGTRLSIL.

The genes are TRBV19 and TRBJ1-1; TRBD1 might be the D (5 bases). The CDR3 consists of 12 residues. Trimming took off 6 bases at V and 10 bases at J, with 15 bases between the two ends. The germline V gene encodes CDR1 LNHDA and CDR2 SQIVND (reference sequence). CDR3 residues: CASSNLGGGAFF. The CDR3 coding sequence is TGTGCCAGTAGCAACCTGGGGGGAGGAGCTTTCTTT.

The chain combines TRBV7-2 with TRBJ2-7; 7 nucleotides match TRBD1. Germline V gene lookup returns CDR1 SGHTA and CDR2 FQGNSA. The CDR3 runs to 14 residues. The junction had 10 bases not matched to a gene; V was cut back by 5 bases and J by 6 bases. CDR3 in amino acids: CASSPTGVVPEQYF. The CDR3 region has the DNA TGTGCCAGCAGCCCCACAGGGGTGGTTCCCGAGCAGTACTTC.

The chain employs TRBV7-2 and TRBJ2-4; D perhaps matches TRBD2 (5 bases). V was pared by 1 base and J by 0 bases, with 16 bases between. Germline CDR1 reads SGHTA; CDR2 reads FQGNSA. The CDR3 has 18 residues. The CDR3 coding sequence is TGTGCCAGCAGCTTAGTCCCTACTAGTTCCGCAGCCAAAAACATTCAGTACTTC. It specifies CASSLVPTSSAAKNIQYF.